The 22 T cell receptor beta chains listed next were all sequenced from one sample in a study of OX40 agonist ivuxolimab in advanced cancers. This table comes from immunoSEQ multiplex PCR, and its TCRdb copy is limited to in-frame clones, with some not included. The table includes about 80,000 clones, about 92% detected once. Material: CD4+ or CD8+ T cells sorted from blood, obtained in a trial of the OX40 agonist ivuxolimab. The receptors come from an adult with an advanced solid tumor such as melanoma, head and neck, liver or kidney cancer.

V usage is TRBV18 and J usage is TRBJ1-6, with a tentative D call TRBD1 (6 bases). Germline CDR1 KGHSH, CDR2 LQKENI. Trimming pared 3 bases from V and 2 bases from J, leaving 14 bases between. This CDR3 comprises 17 residues. The CDR3 sequence is CASSPDSSLPYNSPLHF. DNA for the CDR3: TGTGCCAGCTCACCGGACAGTAGCCTGCCCTATAATTCACCCCTCCACTTT.

The rearrangement uses TRBV10-3 and TRBJ2-7; D is ambiguous. The CDR3 runs 16 residues. V shed 4 bases and J shed 0 bases, with 16 bases lying between them. The germline V gene has CDR1 ENHRY and CDR2 SYGVKD. The CDR3 DNA follows: TGTGCCATCAGTGCTGGATCGCAAGGAATCTCCTACGAGCAGTACTTC. It yields the protein CAISAGSQGISYEQYF.

The V call is TRBV9, the J call TRBJ2-6; TRBD1 matches at 9 bases. V was clipped by 0 bases and J by 0 bases; unmatched bases: 7. The CDR3 length is 19 residues. Germline values: CDR1 SGDLS, CDR2 YYNGEE. CDR3 protein: CASSVATGGAFSGANVLTF. The CDR3 DNA is TGTGCCAGCAGCGTAGCTACAGGGGGCGCGTTCTCTGGGGCCAACGTCCTGACTTTC.

The CDR3 here is CATSRDYGTDGNTIYF. For the CDR3, the DNA is TGTGCCACCAGCAGAGATTATGGGACAGATGGAAACACCATATATTTT. The chain employs TRBV15 and TRBJ1-3, with 7 bases fitting TRBD1. After removal of 0 bases from V and 3 bases from J, the junction contained 5 bases not matched to a gene. The CDR3 totals 16 residues. Germline V lookup: CDR1 LNHNV, CDR2 YYDKDF (reference sequence).

The rearrangement links TRBV14 to TRBJ2-7; D might be TRBD1 or TRBD2, each matching 5 bases. CDR1 and CDR2 (germline): SGHDN, FVKESK. This CDR3 is 16 amino acids long. The V and J ends lost 0 bases and 4 bases respectively, with 16 bases between them. CDR3 coding DNA: TGTGCCAGCAGCCAAGAAGGCTGGCAGGGAGTTTACGAGCAGTACTTC. It codes for CASSQEGWQGVYEQYF.

The V gene is TRBV19, the J gene TRBJ2-2; D uncertain. Germline values: CDR1 LNHDA, CDR2 SQIVND (reference sequence). This CDR3 contains 16 residues. Trimming left V 7 bases short and J 0 bases short, with 15 bases between. CDR3 DNA: TGTGCCAGTACCCATGGGTCTTTACCGAACACCGGGGAGCTGTTTTTT. Protein: CASTHGSLPNTGELFF.

The chain carries TRBV7-9 and TRBJ2-5; 9 nucleotides match TRBD2. The germline V gene has CDR1 SEHNR and CDR2 FQNEAQ (reference sequence). The CDR3 totals 15 residues. V trimming: 5 bases; J trimming: 5 bases; junction bases outside the gene matches: 9. The CDR3 sequence is CASSAARAGGETQYF. The CDR3 DNA reads TGTGCCAGCAGCGCCGCGAGGGCGGGGGGGGAGACCCAGTACTTC.

The chain joins TRBV4-1 to TRBJ2-5; TRBD2 matches at 11 bases. The length of the CDR3 is 16 residues. V dropped 8 bases and J dropped 2; count of bases not matched to a gene: 10. In germline, CDR1 is MGHRA, CDR2 YSYEKL. CDR3 region: CASGPNLAGGQETQYF. Here the CDR3 DNA reads TGCGCCAGCGGGCCGAACTTAGCGGGGGGGCAAGAGACCCAGTACTTC.

The genes are TRBV11-2 and TRBJ2-1; a weak D match, TRBD2 (6 bases). The CDR3 spans 15 residues. Between the trimmed V and J ends, which lost 5 bases and 7 bases, there was a span of 18 bases. From germline, CDR1 is SGHAT and CDR2 FQNNGV. The CDR3: CASSLQLAPGNEQFF. The CDR3 coding sequence is TGTGCCAGCAGCCTCCAACTAGCCCCGGGGAATGAGCAGTTCTTC.

The CDR3 DNA sequence: TGTGCCAGCAGCCCACTTCCCGGGGAAGAGCAGTACTTC. This encodes CASSPLPGEEQYF. The V gene is TRBV9, the J gene TRBJ2-7; possibly TRBD2 for D (5 bases). CDR1 is SGDLS and CDR2 is YYNGEE in the germline V gene. The CDR3 loop spans 13 amino acids. V was pared by 4 bases and J by 7 bases, with 15 bases between.

This clone showed up just once. The chain uses TRBV19 and TRBJ1-2; a possible D gene is TRBD1 (5 bases). This CDR3 is 13 amino acids long. Trimming removed 6 bases at V and 4 bases at J, with 12 bases between. Germline V gives CDR1 LNHDA, CDR2 SQIVND (reference sequence). The CDR3, as DNA: TGTGCCAGTAGCCTGGGGCAGGTCTATGGCTACACCTTC. As protein: CASSLGQVYGYTF.

The chain has TRBV6-5 and TRBJ2-5; 7 nucleotides match TRBD1. Trimming at V came to 7 bases and at J to 2 bases, leaving 7 bases not matched to a gene. The CDR3 length is 14 residues. Germline assignment: CDR1 MNHEY and CDR2 SVGAGI. CDR3 residues: CASISGTAQETQYF. DNA of the CDR3: TGTGCCAGCATTTCCGGGACAGCTCAAGAGACCCAGTACTTC.

The chain links TRBV5-6 to TRBJ2-3; D remains unclear. The germline gives CDR1 SGHDT, CDR2 YYEEEE. Trimming cost V 2 bases and J 0 bases, with 10 bases left between them. The CDR3 runs 15 residues. DNA for the CDR3: TGTGCCAGCAGCTTAGGACGAACTAGCACAGATACGCAGTATTTT. Amino acid sequence: CASSLGRTSTDTQYF.

The rearrangement uses TRBV4-3 and TRBJ2-7; maybe TRBD1 (5 bases). The length of the CDR3 is 14 residues. The germline V gene encodes CDR1 LGHNA and CDR2 YSLEER. V was clipped by 4 bases and J by 2 bases, with 12 bases between them. As DNA, the CDR3 is TGCGCCAGCAGCCGAGGTACAGGTACCTACGAGCAGTACTTC. Amino acids: CASSRGTGTYEQYF.

J is TRBJ1-2 and V is TRBV7-9; D is ambiguous. CDR3 length: 12 residues. V was trimmed by 2 bases and J by 7 bases, leaving 8 bases between them. Germline V CDR1 and CDR2: SEHNR, FQNEAQ (reference sequence). The CDR3 sequence: CASSLSTSGYTF. CDR3 sequence (DNA): TGTGCCAGCAGCTTATCAACATCTGGCTACACCTTC. Combining the CDR3 with reference TRBV7-9 and TRBJ1-2 gives the whole variable domain DTGVSQNPRHKITKRGQNVTFRCDPISEHNRLYWYRQTLGQGPEFLTYFQNEAQLEKSRLLSDRFSAERPKGSFSTLEIQRTEQGDSAMYLCASSLSTSGYTFGSGTRLTVV.

The rearrangement links TRBV9 to TRBJ2-3; the D gene is possibly TRBD2 (5 bases). V lost 7 bases to trimming and J lost 6 bases, with 9 bases between them. From germline, CDR1 is SGDLS and CDR2 YYNGEE. The CDR3 is 11 amino acids. Here the CDR3 reads CASSPGDTQYF. As DNA, the CDR3 is TGTGCCAGCTCCCCGGGGGATACGCAGTATTTT. Using reference TRBV9 and TRBJ2-3 for the parts outside the CDR3, the full variable domain is DSGVTQTPKHLITATGQRVTLRCSPRSGDLSVYWYQQSLDQGLQFLIQYYNGEERAKGNILERFSAQQFPDLHSELNLSSLELGDSALYFCASSPGDTQYFGPGTRLTVL.

The genes are TRBV2 and TRBJ1-2, with TRBD1 identical over 10 bases. This CDR3 has 15 amino acids. With 5 bases clipped from V and 6 bases from J, the junction kept 9 bases outside the gene matches. From germline, CDR1 is SNHLY and CDR2 FYNNEI. CDR3 sequence (DNA): TGTGCCAGCAGTATTGGGGGACAGGGGATAAATGGCTACACCTTC. This gives the protein CASSIGGQGINGYTF.

This chain uses TRBV10-1 with TRBJ1-1, with D perhaps TRBD1 (5 bases). The CDR3 runs 13 residues. Germline V gene sequence: CDR1 WNHNN, CDR2 SYGVQD (reference sequence). Trimming shortened V by 5 bases and J by 4 bases, and 11 bases separated the two germline ends. The CDR3 is CASSPGEGTEAFF. The CDR3 nucleotides read TGCGCCAGCAGTCCGGGGGAAGGCACTGAAGCTTTCTTT.

The chain links TRBV9 to TRBJ2-3; 13 nucleotides line up with TRBD2. V lost 3 bases and J lost 3; bases outside the gene matches: 10. The CDR3 loop spans 18 amino acids. In germline, CDR1 is SGDLS, CDR2 YYNGEE. The CDR3 DNA follows: TGTGCCAGCAGCGCAGATGGACTAGCGGGGGACCTGACAGATACGCAGTATTTT. It specifies CASSADGLAGDLTDTQYF.

The V and J genes are TRBV28 and TRBJ2-7, with a possible D match to TRBD2 (6 bases). The germline V gene encodes CDR1 MDHEN and CDR2 SYDVKM. The CDR3 covers 14 residues. V dropped 6 bases and J dropped 0 bases, with 12 bases sitting between them. CDR3 region: CASRGTSISYEQYF. For the CDR3, the DNA is TGTGCCAGCAGGGGGACTTCCATCTCCTACGAGCAGTACTTC.

The rearrangement links TRBV7-2 to TRBJ1-2; no definite D call. CDR3 length: 16 amino acids. The V and J ends lost 1 base and 1 base respectively, with 13 bases between them. Germline CDR1 reads SGHTA; CDR2 reads FQGNSA. CDR3 region: CASSLDSLISNYGYTF. CDR3 coding DNA: TGTGCCAGCAGCTTAGACAGCTTAATCAGTAACTATGGCTACACCTTC.

In nucleotides, the CDR3 is TGCGCCAGCAGCCTTGGTGTTGGGGCATTCTATGGCTACACCTTC. It encodes CASSLGVGAFYGYTF. The chain couples TRBV4-1 to TRBJ1-2; possibly TRBD1 for D (5 bases). CDR1 and CDR2 (germline): MGHRA, YSYEKL. CDR3 length: 15 residues. Trimming cost V 4 bases and J 4 bases, with 16 bases left between them.